Listed below are T cell receptor beta chains from one sample, sequenced in a study of response to subunit inactivated influenza vaccine. A single record per CDR3 protein comes from TCRdb applying MiXCR to the RT-PCR reads. The sample records around 190,000 distinct CDR3 sequences, 13% to 15% being singletons. The input for sequencing was CD8+ T cells sorted from PBMCs, taken roughly 5 days after vaccination. All receptors come from a man between 45 and 60 years old who received an inactivated influenza vaccine. CDR3s include the opening cysteine and the closing phenylalanine or tryptophan. A D gene is named only where the DNA matches it firmly. Clone sizes are given selectively: once, few, many, or a class where the clone is expanded.

clone_size,d_call,j_call,v_call,cdr3_aa,cdr3_nt
many,TRBD1,TRBJ2-7,TRBV12-3/TRBV12-4,CASTSLRDSLGGQYF,TGTGCCAGCACCTCCCTTAGGGACAGCCTCGGTGGGCAGTACTTC
many,TRBD2,TRBJ2-5,TRBV20-1,CSARPLAGGPSPETQYF,TGCAGTGCTAGACCATTAGCGGGAGGGCCCTCTCCAGAGACCCAGTACTTC
-,-,TRBJ2-2,TRBV12-3/TRBV12-4,CASRLSGGGTGELFF,TGTGCCAGCAGGCTCTCCGGTGGGGGAACCGGGGAGCTGTTTTTT
-,-,TRBJ1-6,TRBV12-3/TRBV12-4,CASSLAPYSPLHF,TGTGCCAGCAGTTTAGCGCCATATTCACCCCTCCACTTT
few,-,TRBJ2-3,TRBV5-6,CASSLGAATDTQYF,TGTGCCAGCAGCTTAGGAGCGGCCACAGATACGCAGTATTTT
few,-,TRBJ1-5,TRBV28,CASLGAGNQPQHF,TGTGCCAGCCTCGGGGCAGGCAATCAGCCCCAGCATTTT
-,-,TRBJ2-5,TRBV5-6,CAIGPGLRGLLETQYF,TGTGCCATCGGCCCCGGGCTGCGGGGACTTCTCGAGACCCAGTACTTC
few,-,TRBJ1-3,TRBV27,CASSAKVPYSGNTIYF,TGTGCCAGCAGCGCGAAAGTCCCCTACTCTGGAAACACCATATATTTT
-,-,TRBJ1-1,TRBV6-2/TRBV6-3,CASSYDLGGNTEAFF,TGTGCCAGCAGTTACGATCTGGGAGGGAACACTGAAGCTTTCTTT
few,-,TRBJ2-7,TRBV28,CASSYEQGRWPSDYEQYF,TGTGCCAGCAGTTACGAGCAGGGCAGGTGGCCCTCGGACTACGAGCAGTACTTC
many,TRBD2,TRBJ2-1,TRBV7-9,CASSYLAGGWSEQFF,TGTGCCAGCAGCTATCTAGCGGGAGGCTGGAGTGAGCAGTTCTTC
few,TRBD1,TRBJ2-1,TRBV29-1,CSAQQGVVSYNEQFF,TGCAGCGCTCAACAGGGGGTGGTCTCCTACAATGAGCAGTTCTTC
many,TRBD2,TRBJ2-7,TRBV6-2/TRBV6-3,CASSYSGTPGGGEQYF,TGTGCCAGCAGTTACTCTGGGACCCCGGGAGGTGGCGAGCAGTACTTC
few,-,TRBJ2-3,TRBV12-3/TRBV12-4,CASQMAGPADTQYF,TGTGCCAGCCAGATGGCCGGTCCAGCAGATACGCAGTATTTT
many,TRBD1,TRBJ2-1,TRBV4-3,CASSQEPRTGVWGGQFF,TGCGCCAGCAGCCAGGAACCTAGGACAGGGGTTTGGGGTGGGCAGTTCTTC
few,-,TRBJ1-3,TRBV6-1,CASRTGSGNTIYF,TGTGCCAGCAGGACAGGATCTGGAAACACCATATATTTT
-,TRBD1,TRBJ2-1,TRBV10-3,CAISEGTGTDNEQFF,TGTGCCATCAGTGAGGGGACAGGGACCGACAATGAGCAGTTCTTC
-,-,TRBJ2-3,TRBV29-1,CSVADRNTDTQYF,TGCAGCGTAGCAGACAGGAACACAGATACGCAGTATTTT
many,-,TRBJ2-5,TRBV12-3/TRBV12-4,CASSFGWGQETQYF,TGTGCCAGCAGTTTTGGCTGGGGCCAAGAGACCCAGTACTTC
-,-,TRBJ1-1,TRBV7-9,CASSFGQMNTEAFF,TGTGCCAGCAGCTTTGGACAGATGAACACTGAAGCTTTCTTT
-,-,TRBJ2-3,TRBV4-3,CASSQDLTSTDTQYF,TGCGCCAGCAGCCAAGACCTGACGAGCACAGATACGCAGTATTTT
few,-,TRBJ2-5,TRBV4-3,CASSQDEARRETQYF,TGCGCCAGCAGCCAAGATGAGGCCAGGAGGGAGACCCAGTACTTC
-,TRBD2,TRBJ2-7,TRBV9,CASSGGGGAGGNEQYF,TGTGCCAGCAGCGGGGGCGGCGGAGCGGGAGGCAACGAGCAGTACTTC
many,-,TRBJ2-4,TRBV4-3,CASSQDPIGLAKNIQYF,TGCGCCAGCAGCCAAGATCCGATTGGGTTAGCCAAAAACATTCAGTACTTC